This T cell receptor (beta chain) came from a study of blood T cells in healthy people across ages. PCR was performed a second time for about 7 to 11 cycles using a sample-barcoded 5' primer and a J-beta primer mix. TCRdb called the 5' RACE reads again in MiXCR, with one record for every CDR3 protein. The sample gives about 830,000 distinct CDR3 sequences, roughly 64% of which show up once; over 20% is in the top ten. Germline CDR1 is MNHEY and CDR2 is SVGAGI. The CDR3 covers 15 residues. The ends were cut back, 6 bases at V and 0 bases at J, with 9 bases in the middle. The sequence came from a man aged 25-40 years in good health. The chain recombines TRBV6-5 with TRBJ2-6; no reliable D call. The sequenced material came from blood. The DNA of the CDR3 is TGTGCCAGCAGGGGGTCGATCTCTGGGGCCAACGTCCTGACTTTC. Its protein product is CASRGSISGANVLTF.